Sequencing of this T cell receptor beta chain was carried out in a study of OX40 agonist ivuxolimab in advanced cancers. Describing the broader study: Ivuxolimab was an agonistic, fully human IgG2 monoclonal antibody directed against OX40 (CD134), a costimulatory receptor. Intravenous ivuxolimab was administered to patients every 2 weeks at six dose levels: 0.01, 0.1, 0.3, 1.5, 3 and 10 mg/kg. Of the 50 or so patients in dose escalation, about 20 had hepatocellular carcinoma, roughly 15 had melanoma, 9 had renal cell carcinoma and 9 had head and neck cancer. The dose-escalation cohort was about 83% male with a mean age of approximately 60 years, ranging from roughly 20 to 85. Prior anti-PD-1, anti-PD-L1 or anti-CTLA-4 therapy was permitted, and 40% of dose-escalation patients had received checkpoint inhibitors. Partial responses occurred in three dose-escalation patients: two with cutaneous melanoma and one with hepatocellular carcinoma. Peripheral TCRbeta sequencing aimed to test whether ivuxolimab altered TCR sequence diversity and caused clonal T-cell expansion. The monotherapy dose-escalation portion (N ≈ 50 patients) of the phase I ivuxolimab trial is reported in the paper.

A word on this clone: No cognate antigen has been identified for it. The record has no base qualities; no much larger clone is one base away.

Between the V and J ends, shortened by 6 bases and 5 bases respectively, the junction contains 13 bases. From a lookup of the germline V gene, CDR1 and CDR2 are SNHLY and FYNNEI. The CDR3 starts with the cysteine, ends with the phenylalanine, and has 13 residues. Of all the DNA, just the CDR3 is kept, 39 bases in frame from base 1. Patients with autoimmune disease history or receiving systemic immunosuppression were excluded from the trial. Peripheral blood for TCR sequencing was collected from all dose cohorts at baseline, on cycle 4 day 1, and on cycle 7 day 1. Samples were obtained from an open-label, multicenter, first-in-human phase I dose-escalation trial of ivuxolimab. Adults with locally advanced or metastatic melanoma, renal cell, hepatocellular, or head and neck squamous cell carcinoma were enrolled in the trial. Before TCR sequencing, CD4+ T cells and CD8+ T cells were sorted from peripheral blood as separate populations.

Genomic DNA was extracted from sorted cells for sequencing of the TCRbeta CDR3 region. The immunoSEQ Assay was used for sequencing of TCRbeta CDR3 regions. The immuneACCESS repertoire file appears here via TCRdb, limited to in-frame rearrangements. These files lack a portion of the clones; in checked studies, under half of the deficit traces to unresolved V genes, and the cause of the others is not known. This sample is represented by tens of thousands of clones; around 87% of them were singletons. Roughly 1.3% of the sample is held by the ten biggest clonotypes. Points the paper makes about the study in general: Low levels of normalized T-cell clonal expansion were also seen in some nonresponding patients. After ivuxolimab, more expanded clones were found on average in CD8+ T cells than in CD4+ T cells. In the 0.1-3.0 mg/kg groups, partial responders had among the lowest normalized peripheral clonal expansion, particularly in CD8+ T cells. At doses from 0.1 to 3.0 mg/kg, clonal expansion was seen in both CD4+ and CD8+ blood T cells between baseline and week 6. The antigen specificity of the peripheral T cells that underwent clonal expansion was not determined.

The chain links TRBV2 with TRBJ1-1, with the D gene not confidently named. The TCR comes from an adult with an advanced solid tumor such as melanoma, head and neck, liver or kidney cancer. Here the sequenced sample was CD4+ or CD8+ T cells sorted from blood, taken in a trial of the OX40 agonist ivuxolimab. The bases are TGTGCCAGCAGGTTGGACTGGAGTACTGAAGCTTTCTTT. Its translation is CASRLDWSTEAFF.